The rows below give T cell receptor beta chains drawn from one sample of a study of shared clonotypes between healthy human individuals. TCRdb's table, derived via immunoSEQ multiplex PCR, lists solely in-frame clones and lacks some. The sample carries 110,000 or so clones, 68% recorded once. Material: memory CD8+ T cells sorted from blood. The receptors here all came from a woman aged 30 to 39 in good health. Both conserved end residues are part of each CDR3. A D gene is named only where the DNA matches it firmly. Not every row has a clone size; where given, it reads once, few, many or a size class.

d_call: TRBD2
j_call: TRBJ2-7
clone_size: few
v_call: TRBV28
cdr3_nt: TGTGCCAGCAGGGGGGAGGGATTCAACGAGCAGTACTTC
cdr3_aa: CASRGEGFNEQYF

d_call: .
j_call: TRBJ2-1
clone_size: .
v_call: TRBV7-2
cdr3_nt: TGTGCCAGCAGCTTAGGGGGTGGATACAATGAGCAGTTCTTC
cdr3_aa: CASSLGGGYNEQFF

d_call: .
j_call: TRBJ1-2
clone_size: .
v_call: TRBV21-1
cdr3_nt: TGTGCCAGCAGCAAATCAAGGGAAGGATTTGTCTATGGCTACACCTTC
cdr3_aa: CASSKSREGFVYGYTF

d_call: TRBD1
j_call: TRBJ1-1
clone_size: .
v_call: TRBV4-1
cdr3_nt: TGCGCCAGCAGCCAACCAGGGACAGGCACTGAAGCTTTCTTT
cdr3_aa: CASSQPGTGTEAFF

d_call: .
j_call: TRBJ2-7
clone_size: .
v_call: TRBV19
cdr3_nt: TGTGCCAGTAGTCTCGATAGCTCCTACGAGCAGTACTTC
cdr3_aa: CASSLDSSYEQYF

d_call: TRBD1
j_call: TRBJ2-7
clone_size: .
v_call: TRBV29-1
cdr3_nt: TGCAGCGTTATGACAGGGGCTGAGTACGAGCAGTACTTC
cdr3_aa: CSVMTGAEYEQYF

d_call: .
j_call: TRBJ2-3
clone_size: many
v_call: TRBV25-1
cdr3_nt: TGTGCCAGCACCGGGACAAGTTATAGCACAGATACGCAGTATTTT
cdr3_aa: CASTGTSYSTDTQYF

d_call: TRBD2
j_call: TRBJ2-1
clone_size: many
v_call: TRBV6-6
cdr3_nt: TGTGCCAGCACCTTAAACAGAATAGCGGGAGCCGATGAGCAGTTCTTC
cdr3_aa: CASTLNRIAGADEQFF

d_call: TRBD2
j_call: TRBJ2-1
clone_size: .
v_call: TRBV7-9
cdr3_nt: TGTGCCAGCAGCTTAATCGGGGGGGCCTACAATGAGCAGTTCTTC
cdr3_aa: CASSLIGGAYNEQFF

d_call: .
j_call: TRBJ2-7
clone_size: .
v_call: TRBV6-5
cdr3_nt: TGTGCCAGCAGTGCTGGGTTGGAGGCAGGAGTCAAGTACTTC
cdr3_aa: CASSAGLEAGVKYF

d_call: TRBD2
j_call: TRBJ2-7
clone_size: .
v_call: TRBV5-1
cdr3_nt: TGCGCCAGCAGCCCAGGAGGGGAGGGAGCGTTGTCCGAGCAGTACTTC
cdr3_aa: CASSPGGEGALSEQYF

d_call: .
j_call: TRBJ1-2
clone_size: few
v_call: TRBV6-1
cdr3_nt: TGTGCCAGCAGTGAATCCCATGAGGTCGGCTATGGCTACACCTTC
cdr3_aa: CASSESHEVGYGYTF

d_call: .
j_call: TRBJ1-1
clone_size: .
v_call: TRBV10-3
cdr3_nt: TGTGCCATCAGTGAGTCGAGGGGGTCTGAAGCTTTCTTT
cdr3_aa: CAISESRGSEAFF

d_call: .
j_call: TRBJ2-1
clone_size: .
v_call: TRBV15
cdr3_nt: TGTGCCACCAGCAGATTGAGGGCCAATGAGCAGTTCTTC
cdr3_aa: CATSRLRANEQFF

d_call: .
j_call: TRBJ2-7
clone_size: .
v_call: TRBV5-1
cdr3_nt: TGCGCCAGCAGCTTCACCTTGGACAGCCCTAGCTACGAGCAGTACTTC
cdr3_aa: CASSFTLDSPSYEQYF

d_call: TRBD2
j_call: TRBJ2-7
clone_size: .
v_call: TRBV2
cdr3_nt: TGTGCCAGCGAGTACAGCGGGAGCTCCTACGAGCAGTACTTC
cdr3_aa: CASEYSGSSYEQYF

d_call: .
j_call: TRBJ1-4
clone_size: few
v_call: TRBV7-4
cdr3_nt: TGTGCCAGCAGCTTACACAGGACGTCTGCAACTAATGAAAAACTGTTTTTT
cdr3_aa: CASSLHRTSATNEKLFF

d_call: .
j_call: TRBJ1-1
clone_size: few
v_call: TRBV6-5
cdr3_nt: TGTGCCAGCAGATACGGAATGAACACTGAAGCTTTCTTT
cdr3_aa: CASRYGMNTEAFF

d_call: TRBD2
j_call: TRBJ2-7
clone_size: .
v_call: TRBV30
cdr3_nt: TGTGCCTGGAGTTTAGCGGGAGACGACGAGCAGTACTTC
cdr3_aa: CAWSLAGDDEQYF

d_call: .
j_call: TRBJ2-2
clone_size: .
v_call: TRBV6-1
cdr3_nt: TGTGCCAGCACCGGGCTCGCGAACACCGGGGAGCTGTTTTTT
cdr3_aa: CASTGLANTGELFF

d_call: .
j_call: TRBJ1-5
clone_size: .
v_call: TRBV6-1
cdr3_nt: TGTGCCAGCAGTGATCGTCTTACGGTTAGCAATCAGCCCCAGCATTTT
cdr3_aa: CASSDRLTVSNQPQHF

d_call: .
j_call: TRBJ1-1
clone_size: .
v_call: TRBV5-1
cdr3_nt: TGCGCCAGCAGCTTGCAGGGCGACACTGAAGCTTTCTTT
cdr3_aa: CASSLQGDTEAFF

d_call: .
j_call: TRBJ2-5
clone_size: .
v_call: TRBV10-3
cdr3_nt: TGTGCCATCAGGGGGACCGCGCCGACGGAGACCCAGTACTTC
cdr3_aa: CAIRGTAPTETQYF

d_call: TRBD2
j_call: TRBJ2-3
clone_size: .
v_call: TRBV28
cdr3_nt: TGTGCCAGCAGTTCTATAGCGGGAGGTTTCACAGATACGCAGTATTTT
cdr3_aa: CASSSIAGGFTDTQYF

d_call: TRBD2
j_call: TRBJ2-7
clone_size: once
v_call: TRBV6-5
cdr3_nt: TGTGCCAGCAGTTTAATAGCGGGAGGGGCGCACGAGCAGTACTTC
cdr3_aa: CASSLIAGGAHEQYF

d_call: .
j_call: TRBJ2-5
clone_size: .
v_call: TRBV14
cdr3_nt: TGTGCCAGCAGCCAAGGACGGTGGGTCGCGTACCAAGAGACCCAGTACTTC
cdr3_aa: CASSQGRWVAYQETQYF

d_call: .
j_call: TRBJ2-7
clone_size: .
v_call: TRBV27
cdr3_nt: TGTGCCAGCAGTTTCGGTGCGGGATCCTACGAGCAGTACTTC
cdr3_aa: CASSFGAGSYEQYF

d_call: .
j_call: TRBJ1-5
clone_size: .
v_call: TRBV7-9
cdr3_nt: TGTGCCAGCAGCCAAGTATCCGAAGGGGCCGACCACGTACGGCCCCAGCATTTT
cdr3_aa: CASSQVSEGADHVRPQHF